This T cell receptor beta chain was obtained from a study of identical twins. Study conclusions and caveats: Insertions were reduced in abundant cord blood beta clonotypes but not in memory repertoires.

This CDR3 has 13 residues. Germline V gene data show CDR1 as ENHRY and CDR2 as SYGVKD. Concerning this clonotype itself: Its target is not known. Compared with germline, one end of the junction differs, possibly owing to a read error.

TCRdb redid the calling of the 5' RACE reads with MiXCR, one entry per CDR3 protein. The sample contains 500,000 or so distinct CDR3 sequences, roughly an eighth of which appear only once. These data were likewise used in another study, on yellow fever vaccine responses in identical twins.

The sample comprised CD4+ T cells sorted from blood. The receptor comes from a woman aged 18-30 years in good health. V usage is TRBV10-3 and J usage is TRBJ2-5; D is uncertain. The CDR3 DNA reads TGTGCCATCAGCGATTCGGTACAAGGGACCCAGTACTTC. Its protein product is CAISDSVQGTQYF.